The present TCR beta chain was sequenced within a study of immune heterogeneity within non-small cell lung tumors (dated by TCRdb to between 2017 and 2018). In terms of the full investigation: By histology, the tumors included nine to ten non-squamous carcinomas, a few squamous cell carcinomas and 1 tumor not otherwise specified. TCR repertoires were analyzed from 55 to 70 tumor loci of roughly 16 patients, whereas transcriptome data were available for only 44 loci from about a dozen patients. The study combined whole-exome sequencing, RNA-seq and TCR beta repertoire sequencing of multiple spatially distinct regions from each NSCLC tumor to examine intratumoral immune heterogeneity. Binding of neoantigens to the HLA alleles of each patient was predicted with netMHCpan-3.0 for mutant peptides of 8 to 11 amino acids.

The study at large found these results: A moderate positive correlation (R 0.3 to 0.35), which was statistically significant, linked local T-cell repertoire clonality to local tumor mutational burden. Identical dominant CDR3B clonotypes recurred across loci within a patient, yet different tumor locations also harbored unique high-frequency clones. High-frequency TCR beta clonotypes were found to be largely distinct between individual patients.

CDR1 MDHEN and CDR2 SYDVKM were looked up in the germline V gene. V loses 6 bases, J loses 0 bases, and the germline ends lie 16 bases apart. The CDR3 has 16 amino acids, counting the end cysteine and phenylalanine. Just CDR3 DNA is preserved here, 48 bases in frame from base 1. The TCR beta CDR3 region was amplified with a multiplex PCR system whose first round ran for roughly 9 cycles using 32 V-gene forward primers and 13 J-gene reverse primers. First-round PCR used a QIAGEN Multiplex PCR Kit, and primer sequences were filed in Chinese patent CN105087789A. A second PCR round added Illumina universal primers using the Phusion High-Fidelity PCR Kit. Sequencing of the TCR libraries was done on the Illumina HiSeq X Ten platform in paired-end mode with a 151 bp read length. In the authors' own workflow: Cutadapt was used to discard reads without multiplex PCR primers, PEAR merged the read pairs, and MiXCR with default settings called the CDR3 regions. Repertoire diversity used Shannon entropy, and clonality was computed as one minus Shannon entropy divided by ln of productive unique sequence count. Clonotypes at a frequency of at least 0.5% were defined as dominant or high-frequency T-cell clones. In-frame beta chains were kept once TCRdb had trimmed the public reads at Q25 with fastp and called clones with MiXCR. All rows with the same CDR3 protein become a single entry with the most common DNA and genes. V and J calls and clone size were set by TCRdb, not the authors. This sample gives 5,000 or so distinct CDR3 sequences in total; 18% of them show up just once. About 3.8% of the sample goes to the ten largest clones.

Within its sample, this clonotype is medium-sized (0.01 to 0.1%). The antigen it recognizes is unknown. Base qualities are missing; no much larger clone stands one base away. Genomic DNA was extracted from bulk tumor tissue and used as the TCR template, and approximately 620 ng gDNA was amplified per sample. Multiple biopsies per primary tumor were taken during surgery, spaced as far apart as possible within the tumor mass. The study cohort was described as untreated and was composed of newly diagnosed NSCLC cases undergoing curative surgery. Donors were some 15 newly diagnosed non-small cell lung cancer patients undergoing surgery with curative intent. The resected tumor masses were reviewed by two independent pathologists. Only high-quality DNA and RNA samples were carried forward to sequencing.

Sequenced sample: lung tumor tissue. Here the chain combines TRBV28 and TRBJ2-3; TRBD2 is a weak D gene call, 5 bases matching. This receptor was identified in a man in his forties with non-small cell lung cancer. The nucleotides read TGTGCCAGCAGGGGCTTAGAGGGTTGGAGCACAGATACGCAGTATTTT. It encodes CASRGLEGWSTDTQYF. When the CDR3 is completed using the reference TRBV28 and TRBJ2-3 genes on either side, the full variable domain is DVKVTQSSRYLVKRTGEKVFLECVQDMDHENMFWYRQDPGLGLRLIYFSYDVKMKEKGDIPEGYSVSREKKERFSLILESASTNQTSMYLCASRGLEGWSTDTQYFGPGTRLTVL.